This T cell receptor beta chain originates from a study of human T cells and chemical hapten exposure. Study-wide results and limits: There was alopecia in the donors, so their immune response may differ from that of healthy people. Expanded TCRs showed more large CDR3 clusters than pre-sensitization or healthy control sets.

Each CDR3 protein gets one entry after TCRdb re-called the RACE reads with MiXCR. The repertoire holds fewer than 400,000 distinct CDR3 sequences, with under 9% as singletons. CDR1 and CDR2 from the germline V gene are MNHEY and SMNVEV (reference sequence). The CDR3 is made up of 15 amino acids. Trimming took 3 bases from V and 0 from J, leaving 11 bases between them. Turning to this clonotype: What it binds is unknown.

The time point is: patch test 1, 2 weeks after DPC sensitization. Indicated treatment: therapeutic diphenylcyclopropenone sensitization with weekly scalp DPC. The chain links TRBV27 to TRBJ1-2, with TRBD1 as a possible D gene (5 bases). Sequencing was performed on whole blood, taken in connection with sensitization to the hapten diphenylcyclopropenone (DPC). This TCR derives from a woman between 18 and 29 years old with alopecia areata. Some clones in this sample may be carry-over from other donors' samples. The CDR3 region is CASSLAGYSNYGYTF. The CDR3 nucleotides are TGTGCCAGCAGTTTGGCAGGGTATTCTAACTATGGCTACACCTTC.